This TCR beta chain was recorded in a study of blood T cells in healthy people across ages. Germline V gene sequence: CDR1 MNHEY, CDR2 SVGEGT. Between the trimmed V and J ends, which lost 1 base and 9 bases, there was a span of 13 bases. The CDR3 totals 14 residues. The authors ran a second PCR of about 7 to 11 cycles using a sample-barcoded 5' primer and a J-beta primer mix. TCRdb re-called the 5' RACE reads with MiXCR, one entry per CDR3 protein. The table records 1.8 million or so distinct CDR3 sequences, 39% of them present only once. The V and J genes are TRBV6-2 or TRBV6-3 and TRBJ2-1; the D is unclear. This receptor was identified in a human donor in good health. Sequencing was performed on blood. The CDR3 DNA is TGTGCCAGCAGTTACTTTATGCATAATAGTGAGCAGTTCTTC. Its protein product is CASSYFMHNSEQFF.